This TCR beta chain is from a study of shared clonotypes between healthy human individuals. Study results and caveats: The genetic and exposure-history diversity represented was limited by few donors. For naive CD4 cells, roughly 5% of clonotypes were shared across a handful of donors.

Germline-derived CDR1 and CDR2 are MNHEY and SMNVEV (reference sequence). The V end was cut by 3 bases, the J end by 0 bases, with 9 bases between. This CDR3 contains 14 residues. It was CD45RO-negative cells, positively selected for CCR7, that made up naive CD8 cells, with terminally differentiated effector memory CD45RA+ cells excluded. Recent acute infections and vaccinations were absent in the healthy HIV-negative adult donors. Worth noting for this clone: The target antigen is unknown.

Measured with immunoSEQ multiplex PCR; TCRdb has only the in-frame clones, and not every one. The data contain millions of clones, about 94% of them singletons. The material sequenced was naive CD8+ T cells sorted from blood. This clonotype originated in a man between 18 and 35 years old in good health. The rearrangement uses TRBV27 and TRBJ2-7, with D perhaps matching TRBD1 (5 bases). The CDR3 loop reads CASSFYQGSYEQYF. In DNA form, the CDR3 reads TGTGCCAGCAGTTTTTATCAGGGCTCCTACGAGCAGTACTTC.